These 3 T cell receptor beta chains originate from one sample sequenced in a study of T cells in Graves' hyperthyroidism and ophthalmopathy. RNA transcripts gave rise to amplified TCR beta CDR3 regions. TCR CDR3 regions were first amplified by RT-PCR with HTBI primers. TCRdb re-derived calls from the multiplex PCR reads in MiXCR, one entry per CDR3 protein. The repertoire holds a few hundred thousand distinct CDR3 sequences, with 20% to 25% as singletons. The material sequenced was blood. The receptors were gathered from a man aged 18 to 29 with Graves' hyperthyroidism.

As regards this clonotype: A read error may account for a junction end that differs from germline. The chain couples TRBV27 to TRBJ2-7, with 10 bases that match TRBD2. CDR1 MNHEY and CDR2 SMNVEV come from the germline V gene (reference sequence). The CDR3 consists of 14 residues. CDR3 nucleotide sequence: TGTGCCATCAGTCGGACTAGCGGAGCCTACGAGCAGTACTTC. As protein: CAISRTSGAYEQYF.

This clonotype turned up a few times. The chain links TRBV7-9 to TRBJ2-2, with TRBD2 matching 7 bases. Germline-derived CDR1 and CDR2 are SEHNR and FQNEAQ (reference sequence). With V trimmed by 8 bases and J by 1 base, 4 bases remained unmatched. CDR3 length: 14 residues. The CDR3 loop reads CASGIAGNTGELFF. In DNA, the CDR3 is TGTGCCAGCGGGATAGCGGGGAACACCGGGGAGCTGTTTTTT.

At least ten counts were recorded for this clonotype. V is TRBV6-5 and J is TRBJ1-2, with 7 bases matching TRBD1. J gave up 5 bases and V 5 bases, and 2 bases lay outside the gene matches. The CDR3 covers 12 residues. CDR1 is MNHEY and CDR2 is SVGAGI in the germline V gene. In DNA form, the CDR3 reads TGTGCCAGCAGTACAGGGGAATATGGCTACACCTTC. It translates to CASSTGEYGYTF.